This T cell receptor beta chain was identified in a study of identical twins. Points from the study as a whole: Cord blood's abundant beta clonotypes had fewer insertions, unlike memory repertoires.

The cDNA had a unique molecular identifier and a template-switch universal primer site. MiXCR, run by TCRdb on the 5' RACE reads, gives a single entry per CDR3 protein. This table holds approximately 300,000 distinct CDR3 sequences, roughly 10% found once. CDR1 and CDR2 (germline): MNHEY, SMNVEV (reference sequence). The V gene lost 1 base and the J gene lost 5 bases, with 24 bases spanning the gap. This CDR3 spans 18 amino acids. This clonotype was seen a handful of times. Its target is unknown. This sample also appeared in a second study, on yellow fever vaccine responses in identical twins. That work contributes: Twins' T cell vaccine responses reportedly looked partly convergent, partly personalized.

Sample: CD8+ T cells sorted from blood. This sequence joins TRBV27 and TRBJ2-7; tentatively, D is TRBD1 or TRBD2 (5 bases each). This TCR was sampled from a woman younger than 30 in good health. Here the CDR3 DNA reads TGTGCCAGCAGTTTATTGGGAACGGGACCGACATTAGAGGACGAGCAGTACTTC. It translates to CASSLLGTGPTLEDEQYF.